These T cell receptor beta chains were read from a single sample in a study of blood T cell repertoires in COVID-19. Assay: immunoSEQ multiplex PCR; the TCRdb copy retains only in-frame clones and omits some. In the table there are some 80,000 clones, roughly four fifths of which are singletons. The material sequenced was peripheral blood. The source is a human donor in a cohort sampled during active COVID-19. The CDR3 runs from the conserved cysteine through the conserved F or W.

j_call v_call cdr3_aa
TRBJ2-2 TRBV4-2 CASSQSTGTRSAGELFF
TRBJ1-6 TRBV6-5 CASSPGQERDSPLHF
TRBJ1-5 TRBV10-2 CASSESWEGNQPQHF
TRBJ2-5 TRBV9 CASTSLPRTREETQYF
TRBJ2-3 TRBV28 CASSQTGGTDTQYF
TRBJ1-2 TRBV5-1 CASSLAVTDYGYTF
TRBJ1-4 TRBV3-1/TRBV3-2 CASSLLVRATNEKLFF
TRBJ1-1 TRBV6-5 CASRAGQGMNTEAFF
TRBJ2-1 TRBV7-8 CASSLVALPGDEQFF
TRBJ1-5 TRBV6-5 CASSFRGESNQPQHF
TRBJ2-5 TRBV5-1 CASTIGTGAWETQYF
TRBJ2-7 TRBV7-6 CASSSTGAEQYF
TRBJ1-1 TRBV5-5 CASSLDPVNTEAFF
TRBJ1-5 TRBV6-5 CASRNRGYSNQPQHF
TRBJ2-2 TRBV12-3/TRBV12-4 CASSLVGGGELFF
TRBJ1-1 TRBV18 CASSPVDRLTEAFF
TRBJ2-7 TRBV18 CASSLDRGRYEQYF
TRBJ1-2 TRBV18 CASSPVTGGRTEGYTF
TRBJ2-7 TRBV9 CASSVGQGPIYEQYF
TRBJ1-6 TRBV9 CASSPRGQGDSPLHF